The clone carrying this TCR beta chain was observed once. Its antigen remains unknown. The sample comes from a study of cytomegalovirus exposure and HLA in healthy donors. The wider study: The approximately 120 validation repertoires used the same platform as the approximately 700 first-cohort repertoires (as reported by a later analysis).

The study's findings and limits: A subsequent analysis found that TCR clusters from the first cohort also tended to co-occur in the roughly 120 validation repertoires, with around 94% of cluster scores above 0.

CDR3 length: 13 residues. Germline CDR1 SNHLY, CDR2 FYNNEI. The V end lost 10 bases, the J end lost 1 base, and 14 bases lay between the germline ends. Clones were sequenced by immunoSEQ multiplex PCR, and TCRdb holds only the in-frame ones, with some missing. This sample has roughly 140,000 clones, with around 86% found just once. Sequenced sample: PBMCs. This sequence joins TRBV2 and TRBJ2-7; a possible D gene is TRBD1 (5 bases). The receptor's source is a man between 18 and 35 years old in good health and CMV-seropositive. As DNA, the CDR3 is TGTGCCAACGCGGACACCAATTCCTACGAGCAGTACTTC. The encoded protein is CANADTNSYEQYF.